What follows are 9 T cell receptor beta chains derived from one specimen sequenced in a study of CD8+ T cells in alopecia areata. TCR sequencing used cDNA made by reverse transcription of extracted RNA. Data came from immunoSEQ multiplex PCR; TCRdb stores just in-frame clones and leaves some out. Of 190,000 or so clones in the sample, roughly 53% were seen once. Treatment of the sample: oral pan-JAK inhibitor, 5-10 mg twice daily. Sequences were derived from CD8+ T cells sorted from blood, sampled at week 24, from a patient treated with tofacitinib. Receptors were obtained from a human donor with alopecia areata.

This chain joins TRBV27 and TRBJ2-1; 7 nucleotides line up with TRBD2. Germline values: CDR1 MNHEY, CDR2 SMNVEV (reference sequence). This CDR3 contains 15 residues. J gave up 6 bases and V 0 bases, and 5 bases lay outside the gene matches. CDR3 sequence reads: CASSLSSSGVNEQFF. The CDR3 nucleotides read TGTGCCAGCAGTTTATCGTCTAGCGGAGTCAATGAGCAGTTCTTC.

V usage is TRBV5-1 and J usage is TRBJ1-2; no clear D gene. The V and J ends lost 0 bases and 5 bases respectively, with 17 bases between them. The germline CDR1 and CDR2 sequences are SGHRS and YFSETQ. The CDR3 loop spans 16 amino acids. In nucleotides, the CDR3 is TGCGCCAGCAGCTTGGCCCCCCTTTCGAGACCTTATGGCTACACCTTC. Residues: CASSLAPLSRPYGYTF.

The chain is built from TRBV5-6 and TRBJ1-1; D might be TRBD1 (5 bases). V was shortened by 5 bases and J by 7 bases, with 18 bases between the two germline ends. Germline V lookup: CDR1 SGHDT, CDR2 YYEEEE. This CDR3 is 14 amino acids long. The CDR3: CASRRGQSLDEAFF. The CDR3 nucleotides are TGTGCCAGCAGACGCGGACAAAGCCTCGATGAAGCTTTCTTT.

This chain joins TRBV6-1 and TRBJ2-2, with D perhaps TRBD2 (6 bases). The germline V gene has CDR1 MNHNS and CDR2 SASEGT. CDR3 length: 17 amino acids. V dropped 6 bases and J dropped 0 bases, with 17 bases sitting between them. DNA of the CDR3: TGTGCCAGCAGCGAAAACAGGCGGGGACCGAACACCGGGGAGCTGTTTTTT. Protein: CASSENRRGPNTGELFF.

The CDR3 nucleotides are TGCAGTGCCCCCTACAACACTGAAGCTTTCTTT. Protein product: CSAPYNTEAFF. The chain links TRBV20-1 to TRBJ1-1; no clear D. V lost 6 bases to trimming and J lost 2 bases, with 7 bases between them. The CDR3 has 11 residues. Per germline, CDR1 DFQATT and CDR2 SNEGSKA (reference sequence).

In regard to this clone: At one end, the junction sequence differs from germline, possibly due to a read error. The V call is TRBV7-9, the J call TRBJ2-5, with D maybe TRBD2 (5 bases). Germline lookup yields CDR1 SEHNR and CDR2 FQNEAQ (reference sequence). The CDR3 spans 14 residues. The CDR3 region is CASSPGKLQGTQYF. In DNA, the CDR3 is TGTGCCAGCAGCCCCGGGAAACTTCAAGGGACCCAGTACTTC.

The chain couples TRBV30 to TRBJ2-1; D call uncertain. Trimming took 3 bases from V and 15 from J, leaving 12 bases between them. The germline gives CDR1 GTSNPN, CDR2 SVGIG (reference sequence). The CDR3 has 10 amino acids. CDR3 residues: CAWRNPVLFF. In DNA form, the CDR3 reads TGTGCCTGGAGGAATCCCGTTCTGTTCTTC. The variable domain in full, completed from reference TRBV30 and TRBJ2-1, reads SQTIHQWPATLVQPVGSPLSLECTVEGTSNPNLYWYRQAAGRGLQLLFYSVGIGQISSEVPQNLSASRPQDRQFILSSKKLLLSDSGFYLCAWRNPVLFFGPGTRLTVL.

V is TRBV2 and J is TRBJ1-3; D is possibly TRBD1 (5 bases). Germline CDR1 and CDR2: SNHLY and FYNNEI. CDR3 length: 17 amino acids. Trimming shortened V by 6 bases and J by 0 bases, and 18 bases separated the two germline ends. CDR3 residues: CASRGGYDSSSGNTIYF. CDR3 in DNA: TGTGCCAGCAGGGGAGGGTATGACAGCTCCTCTGGAAACACCATATATTTT.

The V call is TRBV27, the J call TRBJ2-3, with 8 bases lining up with TRBD2. The V segment lost 8 bases and the J segment 5 bases; nucleotides outside the gene matches: 12. CDR1 and CDR2 from the germline V gene are MNHEY and SMNVEV (reference sequence). The CDR3 has 15 amino acids. The CDR3 loop reads CASLNLGGGRDTQYF. CDR3 bases: TGTGCCAGCTTGAATCTTGGCGGGGGGCGAGATACGCAGTATTTT.